This T cell receptor beta chain was found in a study of PD-1 blockade in classical Hodgkin lymphoma. The study, taken as a whole, reports: Whatever underlies the repertoire differences (possibly disease activity or prior therapy) remains undefined. TCR diversity at baseline was reported to be reduced in newly diagnosed patients relative to healthy donors.

Repertoires were generated with immunoSEQ multiplex PCR, while TCRdb's copy carries only in-frame clones and drops some. Seen here are 47,000 or so clones, roughly 73% observed once, and the top ten hold 11%. With 2 bases removed from V and 2 bases from J, the gap between germline ends came to 11 bases. This CDR3 has 14 amino acids. The germline CDR1 and CDR2 sequences are SGHRS and YFSETQ. On this clone itself: Its antigen is undetermined.

Patients all relapsed after autologous stem cell transplantation, and there was variation in brentuximab vedotin exposure. This chain joins TRBV5-1 and TRBJ2-7; D ambiguous. The specimen comprised peripheral blood mononuclear cells (PBMCs), sampled at baseline. The receptor was derived from a human donor with classical Hodgkin lymphoma. The CDR3 reads CASSFWESAYEQYF. As DNA, the CDR3 is TGCGCCAGCAGCTTTTGGGAATCGGCCTACGAGCAGTACTTC.